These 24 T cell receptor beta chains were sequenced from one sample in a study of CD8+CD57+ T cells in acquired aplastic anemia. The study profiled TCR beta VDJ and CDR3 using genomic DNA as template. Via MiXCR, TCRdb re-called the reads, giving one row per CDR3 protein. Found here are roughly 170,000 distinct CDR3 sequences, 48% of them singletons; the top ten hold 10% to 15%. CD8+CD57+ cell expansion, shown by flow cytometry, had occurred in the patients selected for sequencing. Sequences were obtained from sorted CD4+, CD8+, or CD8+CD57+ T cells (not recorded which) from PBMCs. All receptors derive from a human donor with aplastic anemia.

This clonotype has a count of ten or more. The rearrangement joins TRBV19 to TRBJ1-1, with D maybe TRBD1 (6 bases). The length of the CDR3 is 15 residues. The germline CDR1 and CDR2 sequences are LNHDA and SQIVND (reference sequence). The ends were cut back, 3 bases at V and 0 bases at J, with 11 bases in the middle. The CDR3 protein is CASSIRGAMNTEAFF. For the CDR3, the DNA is TGTGCCAGTAGTATTCGGGGGGCCATGAACACTGAAGCTTTCTTT.

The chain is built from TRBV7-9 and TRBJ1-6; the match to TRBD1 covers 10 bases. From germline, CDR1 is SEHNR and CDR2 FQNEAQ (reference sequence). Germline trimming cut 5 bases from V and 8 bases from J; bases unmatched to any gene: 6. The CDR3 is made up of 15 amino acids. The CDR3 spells CASSRTTGGDSPLHF. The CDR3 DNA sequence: TGTGCCAGCAGCCGAACGACAGGGGGCGATTCACCCCTCCACTTT.

This CDR3 reads CASSSTDRVAPEYF. The CDR3 nucleotides read TGTGCCAGCAGCTCTACTGACAGGGTTGCCCCCGAGTACTTC. The chain is built from TRBV5-4 and TRBJ2-7; 7 nucleotides align to TRBD1. V lost 3 bases and J lost 11; bases outside the gene matches: 14. The CDR3 contains 14 residues. Per germline, CDR1 SGHNT and CDR2 YYREEE (reference sequence).

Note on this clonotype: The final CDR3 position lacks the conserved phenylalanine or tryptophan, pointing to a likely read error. CDR3 region: CASSQEGTGGAFTDTQYL. For the CDR3, the DNA is TGCGCCAGCAGCCAAGAGGGGACCGGCGGGGCGTTCACAGATACGCAGTATCTT. The chain is built from TRBV4-1 and TRBJ2-3; TRBD2 is a possible D gene (6 bases). Per germline, CDR1 MGHRA and CDR2 YSYEKL. CDR3 length: 18 residues. Between the trimmed V and J ends, which lost 0 bases and 2 bases, there was a span of 18 bases.

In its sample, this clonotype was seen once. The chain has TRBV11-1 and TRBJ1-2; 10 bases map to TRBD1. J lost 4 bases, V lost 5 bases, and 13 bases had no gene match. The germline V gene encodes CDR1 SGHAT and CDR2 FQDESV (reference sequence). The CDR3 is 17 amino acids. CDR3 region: CASSPSGGQGVTYGYTF. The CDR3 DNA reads TGTGCCAGCAGCCCCTCAGGAGGACAGGGGGTCACCTATGGCTACACCTTC.

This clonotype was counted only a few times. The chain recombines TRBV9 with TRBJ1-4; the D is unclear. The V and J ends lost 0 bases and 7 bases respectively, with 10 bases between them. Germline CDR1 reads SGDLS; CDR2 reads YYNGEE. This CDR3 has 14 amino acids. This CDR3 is CASSVAAMSEKLFF. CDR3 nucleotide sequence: TGTGCCAGCAGCGTAGCAGCAATGAGTGAAAAACTGTTTTTT.

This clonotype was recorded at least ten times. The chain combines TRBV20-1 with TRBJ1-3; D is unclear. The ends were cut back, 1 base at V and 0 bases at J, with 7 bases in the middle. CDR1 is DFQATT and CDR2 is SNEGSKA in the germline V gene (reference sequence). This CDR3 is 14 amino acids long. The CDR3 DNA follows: TGCAGTGCTAGAGGTTCAGCCTCTGGAAACACCATATATTTT. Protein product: CSARGSASGNTIYF.

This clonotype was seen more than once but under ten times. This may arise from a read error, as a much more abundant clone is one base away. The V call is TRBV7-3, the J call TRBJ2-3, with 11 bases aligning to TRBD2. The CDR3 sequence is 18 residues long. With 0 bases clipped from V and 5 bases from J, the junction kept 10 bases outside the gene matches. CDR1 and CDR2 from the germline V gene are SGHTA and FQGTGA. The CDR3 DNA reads TGTGCCAGCAGCTTAACTAGCGGGGGGGCCGGCTCTGGAGATACGCAGTATTTT. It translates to CASSLTSGGAGSGDTQYF. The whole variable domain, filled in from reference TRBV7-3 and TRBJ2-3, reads GAGVSQTPSNKVTEKGKYVELRCDPISGHTALYWYRQSLGQGPEFLIYFQGTGAADDSGLPNDRFFAVRPEGSVSTLKIQRTERGDSAVYLCASSLTSGGAGSGDTQYFGPGTRLTVL.

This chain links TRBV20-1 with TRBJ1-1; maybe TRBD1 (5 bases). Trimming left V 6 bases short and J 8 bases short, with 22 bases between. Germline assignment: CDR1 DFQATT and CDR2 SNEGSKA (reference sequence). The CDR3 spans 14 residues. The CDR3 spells CSATGPEVIREAFF. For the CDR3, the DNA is TGCAGTGCGACGGGACCTGAAGTTATCCGGGAAGCTTTCTTT.

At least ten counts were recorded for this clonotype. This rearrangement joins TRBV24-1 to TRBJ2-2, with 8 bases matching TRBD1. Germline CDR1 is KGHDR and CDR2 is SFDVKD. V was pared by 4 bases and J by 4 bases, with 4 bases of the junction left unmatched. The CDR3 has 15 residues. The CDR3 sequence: CATSDRGQSTGELFF. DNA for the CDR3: TGTGCCACCAGTGACAGGGGGCAGAGCACCGGGGAGCTGTTTTTT.

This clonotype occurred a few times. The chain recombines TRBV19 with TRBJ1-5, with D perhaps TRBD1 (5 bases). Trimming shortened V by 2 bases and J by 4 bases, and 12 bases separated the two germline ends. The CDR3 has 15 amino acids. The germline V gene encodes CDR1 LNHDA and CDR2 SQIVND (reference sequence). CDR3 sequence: CASSIYGAGNQPQHF. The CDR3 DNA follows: TGTGCCAGTAGTATATACGGGGCAGGGAATCAGCCCCAGCATTTT.

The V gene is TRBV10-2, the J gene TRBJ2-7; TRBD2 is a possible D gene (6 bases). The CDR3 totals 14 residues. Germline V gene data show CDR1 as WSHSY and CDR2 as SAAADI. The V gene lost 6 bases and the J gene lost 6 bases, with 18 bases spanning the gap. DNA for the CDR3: TGCGCCAGCAGCGCGACATCTCCGGAGGGCGAGCAGTACTTC. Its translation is CASSATSPEGEQYF.

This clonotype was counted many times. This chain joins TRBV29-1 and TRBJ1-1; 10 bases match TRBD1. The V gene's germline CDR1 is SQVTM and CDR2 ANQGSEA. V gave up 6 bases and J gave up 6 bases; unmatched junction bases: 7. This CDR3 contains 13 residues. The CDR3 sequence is CSVTGQGSSEAFF. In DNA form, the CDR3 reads TGCAGCGTGACGGGACAGGGGTCCTCTGAAGCTTTCTTT.

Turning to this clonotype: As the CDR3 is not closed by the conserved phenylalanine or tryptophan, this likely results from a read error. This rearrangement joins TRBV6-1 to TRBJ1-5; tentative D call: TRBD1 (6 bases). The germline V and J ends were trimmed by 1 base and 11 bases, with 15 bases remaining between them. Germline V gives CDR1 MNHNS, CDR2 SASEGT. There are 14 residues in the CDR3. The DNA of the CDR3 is TGTGCCAGCAGTGAAGGGCGGGACAACTCTGCCCAGCATTCT. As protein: CASSEGRDNSAQHS.

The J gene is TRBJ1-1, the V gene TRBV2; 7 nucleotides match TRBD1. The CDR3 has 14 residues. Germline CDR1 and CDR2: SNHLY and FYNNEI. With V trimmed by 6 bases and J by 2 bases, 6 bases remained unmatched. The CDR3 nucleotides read TGTGCCAGCAGACCACAGGGGTTAAACACTGAAGCTTTCTTT. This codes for CASRPQGLNTEAFF.

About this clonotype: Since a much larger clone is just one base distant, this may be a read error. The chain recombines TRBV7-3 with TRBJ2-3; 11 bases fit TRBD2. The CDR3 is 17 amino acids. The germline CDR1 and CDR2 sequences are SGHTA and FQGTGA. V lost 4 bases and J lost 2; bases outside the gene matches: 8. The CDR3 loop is CASSSQLAGADTDTQYF. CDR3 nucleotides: TGTGCCAGCAGCTCTCAACTAGCGGGGGCTGACACAGATACGCAGTATTTT. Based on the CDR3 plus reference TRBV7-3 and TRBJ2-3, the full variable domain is GAGVSQTPSNKVTEKGKYVELRCDPISGHTALYWYRQSLGQGPEFLIYFQGTGAADDSGLPNDRFFAVRPEGSVSTLKIQRTERGDSAVYLCASSSQLAGADTDTQYFGPGTRLTVL.

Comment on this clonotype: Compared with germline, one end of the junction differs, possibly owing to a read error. CDR3 sequence: CASSSPRGLAGGFNGQFF. Written as DNA, the CDR3 is TGTGCCAGCAGCTCGCCACGCGGACTAGCGGGAGGGTTCAATGGGCAGTTCTTC. The chain carries TRBV7-1 and TRBJ2-1, with 15 bases fitting TRBD2. TRBV7-1 is classed as an ORF, of uncertain function. The CDR3 runs to 18 residues.

Here the CDR3 reads CASSLSPTGFSNQPQHF. As DNA, the CDR3 is TGTGCCAGCAGCTTAAGCCCTACAGGGTTTAGCAATCAGCCCCAGCATTTT. The V and J genes are TRBV11-2 and TRBJ1-5, with D perhaps TRBD1 (6 bases). V lost 2 bases, J lost 0 bases, and 14 bases lay in between. Germline values: CDR1 SGHAT, CDR2 FQNNGV. CDR3 length: 17 amino acids.

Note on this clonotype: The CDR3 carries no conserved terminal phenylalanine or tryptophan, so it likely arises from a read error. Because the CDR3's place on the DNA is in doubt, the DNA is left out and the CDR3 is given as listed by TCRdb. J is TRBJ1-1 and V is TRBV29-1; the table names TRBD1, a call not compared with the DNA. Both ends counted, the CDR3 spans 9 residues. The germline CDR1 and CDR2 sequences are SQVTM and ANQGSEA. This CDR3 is CSFDSGGMI.

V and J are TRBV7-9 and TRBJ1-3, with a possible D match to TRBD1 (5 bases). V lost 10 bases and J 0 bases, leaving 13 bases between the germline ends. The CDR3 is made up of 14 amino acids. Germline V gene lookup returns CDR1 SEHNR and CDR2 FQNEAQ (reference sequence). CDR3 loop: CAMSGGYSGNTIYF. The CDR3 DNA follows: TGTGCCATGTCCGGGGGTTACTCTGGAAACACCATATATTTT.

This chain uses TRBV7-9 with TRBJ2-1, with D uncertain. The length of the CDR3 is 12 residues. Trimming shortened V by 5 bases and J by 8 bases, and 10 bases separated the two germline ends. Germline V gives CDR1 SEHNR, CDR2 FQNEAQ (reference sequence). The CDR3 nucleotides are TGTGCCAGCAGCCTTGGAGAAGATGAGCAGTTCTTC. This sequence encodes CASSLGEDEQFF.

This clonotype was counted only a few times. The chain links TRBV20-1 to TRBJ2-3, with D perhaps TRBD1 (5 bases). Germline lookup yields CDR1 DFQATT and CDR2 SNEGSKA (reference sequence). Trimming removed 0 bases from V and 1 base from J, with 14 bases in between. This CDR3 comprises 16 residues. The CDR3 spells CSARDLGRAGTDTQYF. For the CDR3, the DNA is TGCAGTGCTAGAGATCTGGGCAGGGCGGGCACAGATACGCAGTATTTT.

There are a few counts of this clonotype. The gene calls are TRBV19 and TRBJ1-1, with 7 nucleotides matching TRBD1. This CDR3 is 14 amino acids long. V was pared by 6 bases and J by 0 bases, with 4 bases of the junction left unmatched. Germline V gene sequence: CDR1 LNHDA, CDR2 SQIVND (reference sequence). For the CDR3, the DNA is TGTGCCAGTAGAAGGGGGCAGGTGAACACTGAAGCTTTCTTT. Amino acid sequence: CASRRGQVNTEAFF.

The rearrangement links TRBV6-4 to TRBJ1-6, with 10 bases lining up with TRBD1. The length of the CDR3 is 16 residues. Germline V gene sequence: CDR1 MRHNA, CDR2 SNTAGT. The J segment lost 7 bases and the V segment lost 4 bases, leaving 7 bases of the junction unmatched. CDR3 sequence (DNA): TGTGCCAGCAGTGCCACCGGGACAGGGGAGAATTCACCCCTCCACTTT. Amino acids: CASSATGTGENSPLHF.